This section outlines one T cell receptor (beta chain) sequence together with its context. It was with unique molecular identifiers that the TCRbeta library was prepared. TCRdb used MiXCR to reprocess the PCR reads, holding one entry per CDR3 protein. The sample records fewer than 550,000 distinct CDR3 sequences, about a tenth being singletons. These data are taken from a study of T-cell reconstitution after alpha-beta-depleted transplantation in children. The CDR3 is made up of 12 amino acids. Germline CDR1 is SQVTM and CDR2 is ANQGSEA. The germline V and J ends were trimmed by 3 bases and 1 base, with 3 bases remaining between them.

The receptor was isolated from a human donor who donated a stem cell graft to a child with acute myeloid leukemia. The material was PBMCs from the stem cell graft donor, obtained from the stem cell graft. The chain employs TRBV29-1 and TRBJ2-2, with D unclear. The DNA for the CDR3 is TGCAGCGTTGACCGGAACACCGGGGAGCTGTTTTTT. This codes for CSVDRNTGELFF.